This T cell receptor (beta chain) was retrieved from a study of blood T cell repertoires in COVID-19. Profiling relied on immunoSEQ multiplex PCR, and the TCRdb table lists in-frame clones only, not all of them. The table has about 240,000 clones, 87% seen once. Germline V CDR1 and CDR2: SQVTM, ANQGSEA. V dropped 2 bases and J dropped 1 base, with 8 bases sitting between them. The CDR3 sequence is 13 residues long. This chain connects TRBV29-1 to TRBJ1-2; D unclear. Sequencing was carried out using PBMCs or T cells enriched from blood (not recorded which). This clonotype was obtained from a woman in her thirties with acute COVID-19. This CDR3 is CSVESVRNYGYTF. In DNA form, the CDR3 reads TGCAGCGTTGAATCAGTTCGTAACTATGGCTACACCTTC.